The 4 T cell receptor beta chains presented below share a single source sample, sequenced in a study of cytomegalovirus exposure and HLA in healthy donors. PCR primers comprised 60 Vbeta and 13 Jbeta primers. The protocol was immunoSEQ multiplex PCR, while the TCRdb copy is restricted to in-frame clones and leaves out a portion. This repertoire shows about 85,000 clones, around two thirds found once; its top ten account for roughly 3.9%. Sequenced material: PBMCs. The receptors here all came from a man aged 30-40 years in good health and CMV-seronegative.

This clone was seen only a few times. The chain combines TRBV5-8 with TRBJ1-2; D perhaps matches TRBD1 (6 bases). Trimming cost V 5 bases and J 3 bases, with 14 bases left between them. Germline V gene data show CDR1 as SGHTS and CDR2 as YDEGEE. The length of the CDR3 is 14 residues. The CDR3 here is CASRWQGRDYGYTF. In nucleotides, the CDR3 is TGTGCCAGCAGGTGGCAGGGGCGCGACTATGGCTACACCTTC.

The chain employs TRBV5-8 and TRBJ1-1; D is unclear. Germline CDR1 and CDR2: SGHTS and YDEGEE. V lost 1 base to trimming and J lost 0 bases, with 10 bases between them. CDR3 length equals 15 residues. DNA of the CDR3: TGTGCCAGCAGCTTGCAAACAGTTATGAACACTGAAGCTTTCTTT. It specifies CASSLQTVMNTEAFF.

The table lists this clone with a few counts. This sequence joins TRBV30 and TRBJ2-7, with 15 bases aligning to TRBD2. The germline V gene encodes CDR1 GTSNPN and CDR2 SVGIG (reference sequence). This CDR3 is 18 amino acids long. J gave up 3 bases and V 2 bases, and 11 bases lay outside the gene matches. The DNA for the CDR3 is TGTGCCTGGAGTATAGGACTAGCGGGAGGGTCCAGGGGCTACGAGCAGTACTTC. Encoded protein: CAWSIGLAGGSRGYEQYF.

The rearrangement joins TRBV11-2 to TRBJ2-2; 7 nucleotides agree with TRBD1. This CDR3 spans 17 amino acids. The V gene's germline CDR1 is SGHAT and CDR2 FQNNGV. The V gene end was trimmed by 0 bases and the J gene end by 3 bases; junction bases not matched to a gene: 7. CDR3 in amino acids: CASSLERQGSYTGELFF. The CDR3 DNA follows: TGTGCCAGCAGCTTAGAAAGACAGGGTTCGTACACCGGGGAGCTGTTTTTT.